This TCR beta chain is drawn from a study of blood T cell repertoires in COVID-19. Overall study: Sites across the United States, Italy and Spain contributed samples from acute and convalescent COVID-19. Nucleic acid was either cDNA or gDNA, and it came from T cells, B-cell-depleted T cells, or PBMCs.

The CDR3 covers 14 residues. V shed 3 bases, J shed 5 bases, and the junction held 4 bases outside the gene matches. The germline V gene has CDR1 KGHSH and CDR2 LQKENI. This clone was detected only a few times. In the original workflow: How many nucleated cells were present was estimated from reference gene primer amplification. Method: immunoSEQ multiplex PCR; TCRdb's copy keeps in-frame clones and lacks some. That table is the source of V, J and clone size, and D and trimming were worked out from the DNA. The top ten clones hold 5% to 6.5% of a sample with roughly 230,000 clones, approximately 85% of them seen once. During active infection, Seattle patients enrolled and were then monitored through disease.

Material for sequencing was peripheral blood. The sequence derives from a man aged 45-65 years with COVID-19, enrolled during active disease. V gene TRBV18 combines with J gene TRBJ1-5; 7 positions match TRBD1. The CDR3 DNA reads TGTGCCAGCTCACCGACAGGGTGGGATCAGCCCCAGCATTTT. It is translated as CASSPTGWDQPQHF.